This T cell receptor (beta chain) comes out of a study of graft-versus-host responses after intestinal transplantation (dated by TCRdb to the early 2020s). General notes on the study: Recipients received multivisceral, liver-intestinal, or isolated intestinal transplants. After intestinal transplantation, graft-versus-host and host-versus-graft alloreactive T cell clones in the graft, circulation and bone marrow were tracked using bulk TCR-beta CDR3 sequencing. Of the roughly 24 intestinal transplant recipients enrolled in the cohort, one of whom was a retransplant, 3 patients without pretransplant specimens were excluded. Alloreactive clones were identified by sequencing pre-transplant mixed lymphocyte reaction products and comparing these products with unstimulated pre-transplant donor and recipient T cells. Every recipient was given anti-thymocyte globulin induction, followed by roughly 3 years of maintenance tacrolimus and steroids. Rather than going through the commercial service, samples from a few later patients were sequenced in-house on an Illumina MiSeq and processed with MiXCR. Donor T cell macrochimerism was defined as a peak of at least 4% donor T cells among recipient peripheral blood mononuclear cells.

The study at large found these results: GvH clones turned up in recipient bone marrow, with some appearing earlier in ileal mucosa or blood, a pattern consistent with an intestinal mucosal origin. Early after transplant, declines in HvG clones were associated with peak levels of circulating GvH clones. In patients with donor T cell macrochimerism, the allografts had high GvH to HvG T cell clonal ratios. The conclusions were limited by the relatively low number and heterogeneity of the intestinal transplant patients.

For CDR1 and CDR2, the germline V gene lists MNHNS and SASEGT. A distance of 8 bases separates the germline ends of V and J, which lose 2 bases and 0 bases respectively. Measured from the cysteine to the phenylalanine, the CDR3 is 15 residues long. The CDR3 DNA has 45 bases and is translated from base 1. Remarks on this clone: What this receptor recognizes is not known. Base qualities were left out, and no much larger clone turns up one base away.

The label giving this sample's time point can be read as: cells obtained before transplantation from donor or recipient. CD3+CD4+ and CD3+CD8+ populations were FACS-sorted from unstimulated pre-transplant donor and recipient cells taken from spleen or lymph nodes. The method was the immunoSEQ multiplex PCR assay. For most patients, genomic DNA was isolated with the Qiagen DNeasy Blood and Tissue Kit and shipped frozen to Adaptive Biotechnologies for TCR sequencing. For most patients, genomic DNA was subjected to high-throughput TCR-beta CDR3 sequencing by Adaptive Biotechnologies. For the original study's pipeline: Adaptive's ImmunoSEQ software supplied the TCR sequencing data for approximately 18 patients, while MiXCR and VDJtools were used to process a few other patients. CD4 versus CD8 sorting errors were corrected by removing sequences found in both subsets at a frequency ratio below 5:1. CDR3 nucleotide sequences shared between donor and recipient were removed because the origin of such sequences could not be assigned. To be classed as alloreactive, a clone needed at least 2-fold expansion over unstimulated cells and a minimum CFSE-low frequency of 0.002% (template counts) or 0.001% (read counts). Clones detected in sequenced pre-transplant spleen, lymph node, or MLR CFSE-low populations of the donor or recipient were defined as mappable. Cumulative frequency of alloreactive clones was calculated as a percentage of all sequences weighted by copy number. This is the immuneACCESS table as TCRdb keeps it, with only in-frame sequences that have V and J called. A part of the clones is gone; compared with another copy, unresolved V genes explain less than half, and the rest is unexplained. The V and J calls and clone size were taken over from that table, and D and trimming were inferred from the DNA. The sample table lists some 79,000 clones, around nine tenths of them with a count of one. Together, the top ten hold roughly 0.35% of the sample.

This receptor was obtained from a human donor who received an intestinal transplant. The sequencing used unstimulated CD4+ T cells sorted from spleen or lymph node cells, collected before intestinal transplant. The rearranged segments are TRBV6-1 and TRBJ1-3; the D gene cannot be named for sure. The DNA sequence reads TGTGCCAGCAGTGAAACATGGAGCTCTGGAAACACCATATATTTT. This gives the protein CASSETWSSGNTIYF.